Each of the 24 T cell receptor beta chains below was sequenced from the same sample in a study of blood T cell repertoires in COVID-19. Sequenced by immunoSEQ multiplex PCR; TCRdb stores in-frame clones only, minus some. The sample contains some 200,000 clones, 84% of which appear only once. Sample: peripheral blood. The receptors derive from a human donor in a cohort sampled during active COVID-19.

CDR3 nucleotide sequence: TGTGCCAGCAGCGCGGGACAGATTAACTACGAGCAGTACTTC. It encodes CASSAGQINYEQYF. This chain connects TRBV7-2 to TRBJ2-7, with D perhaps matching TRBD1 (7 bases). V was shortened by 5 bases and J by 3 bases, with 14 bases between the two germline ends. Germline values: CDR1 SGHTA, CDR2 FQGNSA. This CDR3 contains 14 residues.

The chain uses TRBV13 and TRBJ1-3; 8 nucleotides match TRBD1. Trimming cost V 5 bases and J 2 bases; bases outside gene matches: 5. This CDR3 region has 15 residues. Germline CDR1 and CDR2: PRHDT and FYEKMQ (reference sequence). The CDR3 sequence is CASSTGQGTGNTIYF. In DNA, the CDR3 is TGTGCCAGCAGCACCGGACAGGGAACTGGAAACACCATATATTTT.

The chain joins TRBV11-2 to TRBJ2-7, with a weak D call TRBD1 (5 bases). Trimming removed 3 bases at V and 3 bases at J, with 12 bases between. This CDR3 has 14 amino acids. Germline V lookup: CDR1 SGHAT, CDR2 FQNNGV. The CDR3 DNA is TGTGCCAGCAGCTTGCACAGGAATGTCTACGAGCAGTACTTC. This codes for CASSLHRNVYEQYF.

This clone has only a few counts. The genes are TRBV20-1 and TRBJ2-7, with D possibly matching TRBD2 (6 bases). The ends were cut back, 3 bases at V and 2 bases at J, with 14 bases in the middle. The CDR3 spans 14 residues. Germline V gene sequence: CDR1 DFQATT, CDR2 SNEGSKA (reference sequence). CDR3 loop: CSASLRRGAYEQYF. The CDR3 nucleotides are TGCAGTGCTAGTTTGAGGCGGGGAGCCTACGAGCAGTACTTC.

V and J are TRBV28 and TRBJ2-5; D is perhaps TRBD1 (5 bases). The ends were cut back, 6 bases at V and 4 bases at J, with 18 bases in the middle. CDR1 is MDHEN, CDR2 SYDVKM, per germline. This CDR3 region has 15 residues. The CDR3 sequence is CASSGKKGIIETQYF. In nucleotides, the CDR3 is TGTGCCAGCAGCGGTAAAAAGGGGATTATAGAGACCCAGTACTTC.

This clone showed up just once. CDR3 nucleotide sequence: TGTGCCAGCAGCACTTCGGGAGTCTATGAGACCCAGTACTTC. It encodes CASSTSGVYETQYF. The chain combines TRBV21-1 with TRBJ2-5; TRBD2, the table's D call, was not compared with the DNA. TRBV21-1 counts as a pseudogene. This CDR3 has 14 residues.

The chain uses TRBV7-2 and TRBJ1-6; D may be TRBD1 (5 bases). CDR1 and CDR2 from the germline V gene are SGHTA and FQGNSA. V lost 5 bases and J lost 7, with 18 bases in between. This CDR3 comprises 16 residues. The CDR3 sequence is CASSRGLGAGNSPLHF. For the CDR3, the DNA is TGTGCCAGCAGCCGGGGACTCGGGGCGGGAAATTCACCCCTCCACTTT.

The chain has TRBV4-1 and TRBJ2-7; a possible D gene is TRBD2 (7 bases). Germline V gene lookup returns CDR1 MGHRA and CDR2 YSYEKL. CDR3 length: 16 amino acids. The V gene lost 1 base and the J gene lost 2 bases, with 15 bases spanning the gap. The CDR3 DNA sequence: TGCGCCAGCAGCCAAGGGCGGGGGCCTATAACCTACGAGCAGTACTTC. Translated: CASSQGRGPITYEQYF.

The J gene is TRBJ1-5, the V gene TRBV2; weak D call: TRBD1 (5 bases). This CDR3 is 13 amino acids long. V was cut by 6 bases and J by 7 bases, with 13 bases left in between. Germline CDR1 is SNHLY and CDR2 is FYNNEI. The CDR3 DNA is TGTGCCAGCAGCAGCAGGGTGCGGCAGCCCCAGCATTTT. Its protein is CASSSRVRQPQHF.

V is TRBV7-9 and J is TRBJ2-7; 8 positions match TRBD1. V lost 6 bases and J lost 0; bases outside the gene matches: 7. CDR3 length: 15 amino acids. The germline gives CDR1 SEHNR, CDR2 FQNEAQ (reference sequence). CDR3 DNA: TGTGCCAGCAGGAGACAAACAGGGGGCTCCTACGAGCAGTACTTC. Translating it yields CASRRQTGGSYEQYF. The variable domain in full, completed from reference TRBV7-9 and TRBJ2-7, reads DTGVSQNPRHKITKRGQNVTFRCDPISEHNRLYWYRQTLGQGPEFLTYFQNEAQLEKSRLLSDRFSAERPKGSFSTLEIQRTEQGDSAMYLCASRRQTGGSYEQYFGPGTRLTVT.

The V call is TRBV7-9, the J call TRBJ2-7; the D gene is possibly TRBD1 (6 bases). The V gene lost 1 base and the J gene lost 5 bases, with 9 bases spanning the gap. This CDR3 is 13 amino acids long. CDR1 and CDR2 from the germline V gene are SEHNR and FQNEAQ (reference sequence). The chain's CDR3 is CASSLGQANEQYF. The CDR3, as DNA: TGTGCCAGCAGCTTAGGACAGGCCAACGAGCAGTACTTC.

The DNA of the CDR3 is TGTGCCAGCAGCTTAGCGGGACCGCTCATCACTGAAGCTTTCTTT. This translates into CASSLAGPLITEAFF. The chain has TRBV27 and TRBJ1-1; D is possibly TRBD1 (5 bases). The CDR3 length is 15 residues. The germline CDR1 and CDR2 sequences are MNHEY and SMNVEV (reference sequence). Trimming took off 6 bases at V and 4 bases at J, with 18 bases between the two ends.

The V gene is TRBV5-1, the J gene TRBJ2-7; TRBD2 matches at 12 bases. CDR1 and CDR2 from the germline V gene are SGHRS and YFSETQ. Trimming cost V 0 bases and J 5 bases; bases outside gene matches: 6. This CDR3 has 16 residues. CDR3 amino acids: CASSLGAASGRDEQYF. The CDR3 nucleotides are TGCGCCAGCAGCTTGGGGGCGGCTAGCGGGAGGGACGAGCAGTACTTC.

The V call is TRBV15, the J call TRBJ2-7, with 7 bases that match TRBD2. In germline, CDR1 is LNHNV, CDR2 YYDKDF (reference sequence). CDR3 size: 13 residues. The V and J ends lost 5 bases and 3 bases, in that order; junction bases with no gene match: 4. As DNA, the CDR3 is TGTGCCACCAGCGCGAGCGGGAACTACGAGCAGTACTTC. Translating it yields CATSASGNYEQYF.

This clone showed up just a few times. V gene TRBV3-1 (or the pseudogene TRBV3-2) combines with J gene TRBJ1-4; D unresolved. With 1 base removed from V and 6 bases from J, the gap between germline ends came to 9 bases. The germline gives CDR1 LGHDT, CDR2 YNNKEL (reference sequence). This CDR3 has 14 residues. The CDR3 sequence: CASSQGHVDEKLFF. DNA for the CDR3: TGTGCCAGCAGCCAAGGACACGTGGATGAAAAACTGTTTTTT.

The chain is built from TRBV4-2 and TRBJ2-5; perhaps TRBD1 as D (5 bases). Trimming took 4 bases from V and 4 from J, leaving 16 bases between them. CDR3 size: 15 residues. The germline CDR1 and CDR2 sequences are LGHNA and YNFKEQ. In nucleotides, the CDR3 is TGTGCCAGCAGCCCAGGGCGGAGCCGGCCAGAGACCCAGTACTTC. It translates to CASSPGRSRPETQYF.

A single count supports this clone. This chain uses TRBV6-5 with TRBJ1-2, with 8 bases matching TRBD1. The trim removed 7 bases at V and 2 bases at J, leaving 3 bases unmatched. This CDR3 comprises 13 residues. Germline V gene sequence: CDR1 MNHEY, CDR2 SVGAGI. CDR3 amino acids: CASKTGANYGYTF. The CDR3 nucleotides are TGTGCCAGCAAGACAGGGGCCAACTATGGCTACACCTTC.

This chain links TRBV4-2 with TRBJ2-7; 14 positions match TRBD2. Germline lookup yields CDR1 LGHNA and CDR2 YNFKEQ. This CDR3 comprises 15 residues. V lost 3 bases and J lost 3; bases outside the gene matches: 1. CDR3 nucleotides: TGTGCCAGCAGCCAGGGACTAGCGGGAGTCTACGAGCAGTACTTC. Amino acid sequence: CASSQGLAGVYEQYF.

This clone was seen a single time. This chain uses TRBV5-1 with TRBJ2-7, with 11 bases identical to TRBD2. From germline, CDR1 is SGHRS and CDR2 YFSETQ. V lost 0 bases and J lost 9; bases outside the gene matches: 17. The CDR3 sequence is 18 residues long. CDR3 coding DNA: TGCGCCAGCAGCTTGGGGGACAGCACGGGACTAGCGGCACTCCGGCAGTACTTC. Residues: CASSLGDSTGLAALRQYF.

The CDR3 region is CASSYRGELFF. The CDR3 DNA follows: TGCGCCAGCAGCTATCGCGGGGAGCTGTTTTTT. The chain couples TRBV5-1 to TRBJ2-2; D gene uncertain. V was trimmed by 3 bases and J by 7 bases, leaving 4 bases between them. Germline CDR1 is SGHRS and CDR2 is YFSETQ. This CDR3 is built from 11 residues.

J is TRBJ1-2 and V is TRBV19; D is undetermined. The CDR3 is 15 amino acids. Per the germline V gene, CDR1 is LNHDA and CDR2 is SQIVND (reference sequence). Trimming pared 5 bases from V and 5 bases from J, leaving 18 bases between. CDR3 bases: TGTGCCAGTAGTCTTTACACCCCGTCGTTATATGGCTACACCTTC. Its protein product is CASSLYTPSLYGYTF.

The CDR3 sequence is CASRASLSGNTIYF. The CDR3 DNA sequence: TGTGCCAGCAGAGCCTCCCTCTCTGGAAACACCATATATTTT. The rearrangement links TRBV2 to TRBJ1-3, with no clear D. CDR3 length equals 14 residues. The V end lost 6 bases, the J end lost 0 bases, and 9 bases lay between the germline ends. From germline, CDR1 is SNHLY and CDR2 FYNNEI.

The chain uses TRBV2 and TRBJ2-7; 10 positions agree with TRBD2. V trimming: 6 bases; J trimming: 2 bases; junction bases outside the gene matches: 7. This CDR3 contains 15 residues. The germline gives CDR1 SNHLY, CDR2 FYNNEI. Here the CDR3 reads CASRPTSGKTYEQYF. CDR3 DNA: TGTGCCAGCAGGCCTACTAGCGGGAAAACCTACGAGCAGTACTTC.

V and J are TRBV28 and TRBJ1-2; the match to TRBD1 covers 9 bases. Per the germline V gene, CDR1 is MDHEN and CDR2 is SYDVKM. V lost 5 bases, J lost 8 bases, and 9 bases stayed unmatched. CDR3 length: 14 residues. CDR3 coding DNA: TGTGCCAGCAGTATAGCCGGGACAGGGTACGGCTACACCTTC. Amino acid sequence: CASSIAGTGYGYTF.